In this sample, the clone carrying this TCR beta chain turned up once. These data belong to a study of blood T cell repertoires in COVID-19. On the study more broadly: The origin of the acute and convalescent COVID-19 samples was the United States, Italy and Spain. The cDNA or gDNA used as material had been derived from T cells, B-cell-depleted T cells, or PBMCs.

Assay used: immunoSEQ multiplex PCR; TCRdb lists only in-frame clones, some missing. This table holds under 550,000 clones, approximately 90% found once. The sample comprised peripheral blood. This sequence was found in a man aged 18 to 35 with COVID-19, enrolled during active disease.

This CDR3 is CASRFSILDGEQFF. The DNA of the CDR3 is TGTGCCAGCAGATTTAGCATCCTAGACGGTGAGCAGTTCTTC. This sequence joins TRBV7-9 and TRBJ2-1; D not certain. V was pared by 6 bases and J by 9 bases, with 18 bases between. The CDR3 loop spans 14 amino acids. The germline gives CDR1 SEHNR, CDR2 FQNEAQ (reference sequence).